This T cell receptor (beta chain) is drawn from a study of identical twins. TCRdb ran MiXCR on the 5' RACE reads and lists one entry per CDR3 protein. The data show hundreds of thousands of distinct CDR3 sequences, around 12% seen once. This clonotype was counted a few times. The germline V and J ends were trimmed by 8 bases and 6 bases, with 10 bases remaining between them. The CDR3 consists of 12 residues. Germline loops: CDR1 LNHDA, CDR2 SQIVND (reference sequence). These data also formed part of another study, on yellow fever vaccine responses in identical twins.

The sample consisted of PBMCs. The sequence came from a woman between 18 and 29 years old in good health. The rearrangement uses TRBV19 and TRBJ2-2; D gene ambiguous. CDR3 DNA sequence: TGTGCCAGTCATGCCGCGCCCGGGGAGCTGTTTTTT. Translating it yields CASHAAPGELFF.